Presented here are 7 T cell receptor beta chains from one specimen sequenced in a study of shared clonotypes between healthy human individuals. Sequencing used immunoSEQ multiplex PCR; TCRdb keeps in-frame clones, though not all of them. The data hold about 1.1 million clones, with 60% to 80% observed a single time. Sequencing was carried out using memory CD4+ T cells from PBMCs. Documented subset: CD45RA-negative fraction. The receptor source for this set is a man between 18 and 29 years old in good health. Some clones in this sample may be carry-over from other donors' samples.

This clone has more than one count but fewer than ten. V and J are TRBV6-6 and TRBJ1-2, with TRBD1 matching over 8 bases. V was pared by 5 bases and J by 3 bases, with 8 bases of the junction left unmatched. The CDR3 runs to 15 residues. Germline-derived CDR1 and CDR2 are MNHNY and SVGAGI (reference sequence). The CDR3 is CASSVPGQDHYGYTF. DNA of the CDR3: TGTGCCAGCAGTGTCCCGGGACAGGACCACTATGGCTACACCTTC.

The CDR3 region has the DNA TGCGCCAGCAGCCCCAAGGGGACACTGAACACTGAAGCTTTCTTT. Translating gives CASSPKGTLNTEAFF. The chain combines TRBV5-1 with TRBJ1-1; D is possibly TRBD1 (6 bases). The V gene lost 4 bases and the J gene lost 0 bases, with 13 bases spanning the gap. This CDR3 is built from 15 residues. Germline V gene sequence: CDR1 SGHRS, CDR2 YFSETQ.

This chain connects TRBV18 to TRBJ2-3; 7 bases match TRBD2. Looked up from germline, CDR1 is KGHSH and CDR2 is LQKENI. This CDR3 has 18 residues. Trimming removed 5 bases from V and 0 bases from J; junction bases left unmatched: 14. In DNA, the CDR3 is TGTGCCAGCTCAAGGGTAGGGGCGCGGGAGACCAGCACAGATACGCAGTATTTT. The encoded protein is CASSRVGARETSTDTQYF.

This chain uses TRBV6-5 with TRBJ2-5, with 8 bases fitting TRBD1. Per germline, CDR1 MNHEY and CDR2 SVGAGI. This CDR3 spans 14 amino acids. Trimming cost V 4 bases and J 2 bases; bases outside gene matches: 3. In DNA, the CDR3 is TGTGCCAGCAGTTCGTGGACAGGGCAAGAGACCCAGTACTTC. As protein: CASSSWTGQETQYF.

As regards this clone: Being one base from a much bigger clone, this may be a read error. The chain uses TRBV30 and TRBJ1-2; D gene uncertain. The V gene's germline CDR1 is GTSNPN and CDR2 SVGIG (reference sequence). This CDR3 spans 15 amino acids. Deletions cut 1 base from V and 2 bases from J, with 14 bases between. The CDR3 DNA reads TGTGCCTGGAGTGAGGTCAGTAACAAGAACTATGGCTACACCTTC. This sequence encodes CAWSEVSNKNYGYTF.

This chain connects TRBV11-2 to TRBJ1-3; 7 bases fit TRBD1. After removal of 1 base from V and 4 bases from J, the junction contained 10 bases not matched to a gene. This CDR3 is 17 amino acids long. Germline V lookup: CDR1 SGHAT, CDR2 FQNNGV. The CDR3 DNA follows: TGTGCCAGCAGCTTAGCCAGAGGGGGCCCGTGGGGAAACACCATATATTTT. Translated: CASSLARGGPWGNTIYF. The full variable domain, its missing parts supplied by reference TRBV11-2 and TRBJ1-3, is EAGVAQSPRYKIIEKRQSVAFWCNPISGHATLYWYQQILGQGPKLLIQFQNNGVVDDSQLPKDRFSAERLKGVDSTLKIQPAKLEDSAVYLCASSLARGGPWGNTIYFGEGSWLTVV.

This chain joins TRBV5-4 and TRBJ1-2; D remains ambiguous. V gave up 5 bases and J gave up 3 bases, with 17 bases separating them. CDR1 is SGHNT, CDR2 YYREEE, per germline (reference sequence). This CDR3 comprises 15 residues. The CDR3 protein is CASSSADGADYGYTF. For the CDR3, the DNA is TGTGCCAGCAGTTCGGCAGATGGCGCCGACTATGGCTACACCTTC.